This T cell receptor (beta chain) was observed in a study of blood T cell repertoires in COVID-19. At the level of the study: Samples of COVID-19 (acute and convalescent) were obtained from the United States, Italy and Spain.

The CDR3 is made up of 16 amino acids. The germline V gene encodes CDR1 MDHEN and CDR2 SYDVKM. Trimming cost V 4 bases and J 6 bases; bases outside gene matches: 14. Per the original methods: Amplification from reference gene primers served as the basis for estimated nucleated cell counts. Libraries were prepared by immunoSEQ multiplex PCR; TCRdb keeps only in-frame clonotypes and omits some of them. The DNA gave D and trimming, while V, J and clone size come from that table. The sample contains roughly 350,000 clones, more than 75% of which appear only once. The sample was peripheral blood. The chain joins TRBV28 to TRBJ1-2, with 7 bases identical to TRBD1. The TCR was taken from a woman in her forties or fifties with active or convalescent COVID-19. Written as DNA, the CDR3 is TGTGCCAGCAGTTGGAGGACAGGTCCGCCTTCTGATGGCTACACCTTC. Translated: CASSWRTGPPSDGYTF.